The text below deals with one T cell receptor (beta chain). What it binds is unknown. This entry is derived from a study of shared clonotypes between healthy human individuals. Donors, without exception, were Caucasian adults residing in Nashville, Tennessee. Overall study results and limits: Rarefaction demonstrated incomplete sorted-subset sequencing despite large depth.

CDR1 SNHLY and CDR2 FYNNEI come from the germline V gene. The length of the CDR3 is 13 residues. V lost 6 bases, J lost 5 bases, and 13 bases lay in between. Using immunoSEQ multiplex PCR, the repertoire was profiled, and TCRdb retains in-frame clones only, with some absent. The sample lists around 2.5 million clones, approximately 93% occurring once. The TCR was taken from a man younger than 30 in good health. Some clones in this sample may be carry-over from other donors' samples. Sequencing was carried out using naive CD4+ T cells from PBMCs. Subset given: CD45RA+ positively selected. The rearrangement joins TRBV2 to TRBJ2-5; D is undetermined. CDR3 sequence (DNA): TGTGCCAGCAGGGGTGAGACGGTGGAGACCCAGTACTTC. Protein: CASRGETVETQYF.